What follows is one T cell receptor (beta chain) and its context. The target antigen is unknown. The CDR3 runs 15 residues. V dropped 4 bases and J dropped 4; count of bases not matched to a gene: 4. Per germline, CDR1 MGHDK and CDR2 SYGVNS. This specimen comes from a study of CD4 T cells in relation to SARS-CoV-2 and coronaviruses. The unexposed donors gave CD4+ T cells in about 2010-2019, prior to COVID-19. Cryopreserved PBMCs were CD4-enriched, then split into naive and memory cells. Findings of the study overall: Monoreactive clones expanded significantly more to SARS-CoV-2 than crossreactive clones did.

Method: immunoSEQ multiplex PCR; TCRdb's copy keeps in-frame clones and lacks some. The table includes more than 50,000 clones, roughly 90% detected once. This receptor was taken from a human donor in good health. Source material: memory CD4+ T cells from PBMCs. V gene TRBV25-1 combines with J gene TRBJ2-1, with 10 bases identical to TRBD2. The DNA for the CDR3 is TGTGCCAGCAGTGCGAGCGGGAGGGTTTACAATGAGCAGTTCTTC. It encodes CASSASGRVYNEQFF. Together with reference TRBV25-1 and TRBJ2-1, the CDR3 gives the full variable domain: EADIYQTPRYLVIGTGKKITLECSQTMGHDKMYWYQQDPGMELHLIHYSYGVNSTEKGDLSSESTVSRIRTEHFPLTLESARPSHTSQYLCASSASGRVYNEQFFGPGTRLTVL.